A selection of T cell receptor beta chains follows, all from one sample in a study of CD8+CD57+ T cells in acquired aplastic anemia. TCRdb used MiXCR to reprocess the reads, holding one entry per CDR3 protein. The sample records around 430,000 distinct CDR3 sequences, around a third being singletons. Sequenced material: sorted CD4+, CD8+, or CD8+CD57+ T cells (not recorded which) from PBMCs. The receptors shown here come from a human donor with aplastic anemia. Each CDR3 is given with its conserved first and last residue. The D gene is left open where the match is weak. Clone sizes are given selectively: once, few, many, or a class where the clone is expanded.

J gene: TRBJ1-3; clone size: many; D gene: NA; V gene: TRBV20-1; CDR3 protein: CSARSNSGNTIYF; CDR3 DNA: TGCAGTGCTAGATCCAACTCTGGAAACACCATATATTTT
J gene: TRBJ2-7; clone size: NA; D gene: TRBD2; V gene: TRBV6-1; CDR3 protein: CASSGVPSSGRAGFYEQYF; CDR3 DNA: TGTGCCAGCAGTGGAGTCCCCTCTAGCGGGAGGGCCGGATTCTACGAGCAGTACTTC
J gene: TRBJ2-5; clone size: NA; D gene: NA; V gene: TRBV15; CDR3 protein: CATSRDEGLTETQYF; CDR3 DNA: TGTGCCACCAGCAGAGATGAGGGACTTACGGAGACCCAGTACTTC
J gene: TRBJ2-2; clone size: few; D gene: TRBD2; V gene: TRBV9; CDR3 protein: CASSGTGTTNTGELFF; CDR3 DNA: TGTGCCAGCAGCGGAACCGGGACTACAAACACCGGGGAGCTGTTTTTT
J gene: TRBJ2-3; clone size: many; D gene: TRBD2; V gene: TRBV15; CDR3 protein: CATSPGTSGATDTQYF; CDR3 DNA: TGTGCCACCAGCCCCGGGACTAGCGGGGCCACAGATACGCAGTATTTT
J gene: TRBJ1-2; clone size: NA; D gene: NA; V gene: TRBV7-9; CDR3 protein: CASSLWAGDYGYTF; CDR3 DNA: TGTGCCAGCAGCTTATGGGCAGGGGATTATGGCTACACCTTC
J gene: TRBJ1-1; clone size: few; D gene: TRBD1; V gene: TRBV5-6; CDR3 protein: CASSLPGGDQYTEAFF; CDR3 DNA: TGTGCCAGCAGCTTGCCAGGGGGGGATCAGTACACTGAAGCTTTCTTT
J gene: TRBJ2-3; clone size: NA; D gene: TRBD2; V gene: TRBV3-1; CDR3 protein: CASSPTGLAPGADTQYF; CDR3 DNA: TGTGCCAGCAGCCCGACCGGACTAGCGCCAGGGGCAGATACGCAGTATTTT
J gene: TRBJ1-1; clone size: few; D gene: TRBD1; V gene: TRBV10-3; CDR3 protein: CASRQGINTEAFF; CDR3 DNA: TGTGCCAGCAGACAGGGGATAAACACTGAAGCTTTCTTT
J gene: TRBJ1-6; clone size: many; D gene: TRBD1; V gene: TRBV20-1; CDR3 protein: CSANRDRGRNSPLHF; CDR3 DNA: TGCAGTGCGAACCGGGACAGGGGGCGAAATTCACCCCTCCACTTT
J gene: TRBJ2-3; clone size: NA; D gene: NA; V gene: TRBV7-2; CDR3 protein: CASSWGGTTDTQYF; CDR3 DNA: TGTGCCAGCAGCTGGGGGGGCACCACAGATACGCAGTATTTT
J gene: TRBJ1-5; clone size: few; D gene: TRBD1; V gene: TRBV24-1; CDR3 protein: CATSAGTRDRGLYDQPQHF; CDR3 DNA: TGTGCCACCAGTGCTGGCACACGGGACAGGGGGCTCTACGATCAGCCCCAGCATTTT
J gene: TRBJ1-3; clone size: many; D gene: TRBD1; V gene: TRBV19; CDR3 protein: CAVRDRGGLDTIYF; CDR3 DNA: TGTGCCGTTCGGGACAGGGGCGGATTGGACACCATATATTTT
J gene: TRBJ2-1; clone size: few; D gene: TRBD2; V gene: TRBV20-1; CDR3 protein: CSARKAGVGNEQFF; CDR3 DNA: TGCAGTGCTAGAAAAGCGGGAGTGGGTAATGAGCAGTTCTTC
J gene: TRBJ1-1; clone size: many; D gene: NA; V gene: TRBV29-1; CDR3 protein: CSALWTVLNTEAFF; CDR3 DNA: TGCAGCGCCCTATGGACAGTACTGAACACTGAAGCTTTCTTT
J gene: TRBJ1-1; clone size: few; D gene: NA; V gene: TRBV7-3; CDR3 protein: CASSFQGATEAFF; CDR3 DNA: TGTGCCAGCAGTTTTCAAGGGGCAACTGAAGCTTTCTTT
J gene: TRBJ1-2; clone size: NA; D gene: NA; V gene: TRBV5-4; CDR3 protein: CASSTGAEVGGYTF; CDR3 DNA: TGTGCCAGCAGCACGGGGGCGGAAGTAGGTGGCTACACCTTC
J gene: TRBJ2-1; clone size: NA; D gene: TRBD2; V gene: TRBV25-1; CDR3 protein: CASGHQERGTSGNEQFF; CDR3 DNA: TGTGCCAGCGGCCACCAAGAGCGGGGAACCTCCGGGAATGAGCAGTTCTTC
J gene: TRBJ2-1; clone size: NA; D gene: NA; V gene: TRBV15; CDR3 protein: CATSRSASSSYNEQFF; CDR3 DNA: TGTGCCACCAGCAGGTCTGCGTCAAGCTCCTACAATGAGCAGTTCTTC
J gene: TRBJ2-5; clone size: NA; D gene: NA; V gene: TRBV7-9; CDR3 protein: CASSQPGQETQYF; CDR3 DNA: TGTGCCAGCAGCCAGCCGGGTCAAGAGACCCAGTACTTC
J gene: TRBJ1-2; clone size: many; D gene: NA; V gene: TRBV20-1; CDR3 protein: CSAHPEHDYGYTF; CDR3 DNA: TGCAGTGCCCACCCAGAACACGACTATGGCTACACCTTC
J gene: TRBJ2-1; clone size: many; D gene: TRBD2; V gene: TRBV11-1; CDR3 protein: CASSLGLAGSNEQFF; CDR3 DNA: TGTGCCAGCAGCTTAGGACTAGCGGGGAGCAATGAGCAGTTCTTC
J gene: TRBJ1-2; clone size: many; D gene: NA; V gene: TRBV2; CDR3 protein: CASSESAGFDGYTF; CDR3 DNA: TGTGCCAGCAGTGAAAGTGCCGGATTCGATGGCTACACCTTC
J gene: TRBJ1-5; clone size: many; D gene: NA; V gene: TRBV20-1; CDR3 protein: CSAGGGAGLQPQHF; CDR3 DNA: TGCAGTGCTGGCGGCGGGGCAGGGCTTCAGCCCCAGCATTTT
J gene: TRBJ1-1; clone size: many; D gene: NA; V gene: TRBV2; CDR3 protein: CASSEEAQKNTEAFF; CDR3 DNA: TGTGCCAGCAGTGAAGAGGCACAGAAGAACACTGAAGCTTTCTTT
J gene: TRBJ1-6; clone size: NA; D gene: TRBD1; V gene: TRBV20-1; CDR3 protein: CSAQDRLDSPLHF; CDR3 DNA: TGCAGTGCTCAGGACAGGTTGGATTCACCCCTCCACTTT
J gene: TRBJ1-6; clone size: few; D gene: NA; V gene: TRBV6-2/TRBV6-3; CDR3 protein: CASTHREHYNSPLHF; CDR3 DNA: TGTGCCAGCACCCACAGGGAACACTATAATTCACCCCTCCACTTT
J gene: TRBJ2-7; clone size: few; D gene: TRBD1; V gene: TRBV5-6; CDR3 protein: CASSLGQGSSYEQYF; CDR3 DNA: TGTGCCAGCAGCTTGGGACAGGGTAGCTCCTACGAGCAGTACTTC
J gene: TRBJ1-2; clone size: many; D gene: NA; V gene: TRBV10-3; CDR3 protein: CAISERQEIGYTF; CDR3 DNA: TGTGCCATCAGTGAGAGACAGGAGATTGGCTACACCTTC
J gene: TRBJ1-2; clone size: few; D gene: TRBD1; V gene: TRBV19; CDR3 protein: CASSIVGQPYGYTF; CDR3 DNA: TGTGCCAGTAGTATCGTGGGACAGCCTTATGGCTACACCTTC
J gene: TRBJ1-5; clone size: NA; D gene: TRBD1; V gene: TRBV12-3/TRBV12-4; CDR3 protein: CASSPTPGTGLGSNQPQHF; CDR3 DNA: TGTGCCAGCAGTCCCACTCCCGGGACAGGGCTTGGTAGCAATCAGCCCCAGCATTTT
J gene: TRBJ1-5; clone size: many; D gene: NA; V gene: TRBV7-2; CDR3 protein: CASSSQGGNQPQHF; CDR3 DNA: TGTGCCAGCAGCTCGCAGGGAGGCAATCAGCCCCAGCATTTT
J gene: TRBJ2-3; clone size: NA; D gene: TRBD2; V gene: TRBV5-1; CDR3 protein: CASSPGTTSESTDTQYF; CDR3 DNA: TGCGCCAGCAGCCCAGGGACCACTAGCGAGAGCACAGATACGCAGTATTTT
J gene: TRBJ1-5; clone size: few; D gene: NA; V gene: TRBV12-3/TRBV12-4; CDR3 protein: CASRTGPDCNQPQHF; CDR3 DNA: TGTGCCAGCAGAACCGGGCCAGACTGCAACCAGCCCCAGCATTTT
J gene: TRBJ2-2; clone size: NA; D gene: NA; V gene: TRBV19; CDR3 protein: CASSIVKGRGELFF; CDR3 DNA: TGTGCCAGTAGTATAGTAAAGGGCCGCGGGGAGCTGTTTTTT
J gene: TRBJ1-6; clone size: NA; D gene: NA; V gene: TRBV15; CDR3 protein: CATGRDLEGQPLHF; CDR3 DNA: TGTGCCACCGGCAGAGATCTGGAAGGTCAGCCCCTCCACTTT
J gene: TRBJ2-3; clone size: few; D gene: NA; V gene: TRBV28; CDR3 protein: CASSTPSGYTDTQYF; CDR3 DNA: TGTGCCAGCAGTACACCTTCGGGATACACAGATACGCAGTATTTT
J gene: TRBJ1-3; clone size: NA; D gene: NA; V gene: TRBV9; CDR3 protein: CASSGAESSGNTIYF; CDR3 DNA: TGTGCCAGCAGCGGGGCAGAGAGCTCTGGAAACACCATATATTTT
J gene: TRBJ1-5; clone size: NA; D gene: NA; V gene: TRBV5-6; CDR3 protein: CASSLDRDDQPQHF; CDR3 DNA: TGTGCCAGCAGCTTGGACAGGGATGATCAGCCCCAGCATTTT
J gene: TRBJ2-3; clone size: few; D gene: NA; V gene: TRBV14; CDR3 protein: CASSSLRSDTQYF; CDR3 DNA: TGTGCCAGCAGCTCTCTTCGGTCAGATACGCAGTATTTT
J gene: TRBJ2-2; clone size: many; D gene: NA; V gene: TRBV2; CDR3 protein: CASSEAATGELFF; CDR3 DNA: TGTGCCAGCAGTGAAGCAGCCACCGGGGAGCTGTTTTTT
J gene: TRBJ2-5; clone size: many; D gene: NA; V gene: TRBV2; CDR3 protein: CASSEAAIAQTQYF; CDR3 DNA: TGTGCCAGCAGTGAGGCGGCCATCGCGCAGACCCAGTACTTC
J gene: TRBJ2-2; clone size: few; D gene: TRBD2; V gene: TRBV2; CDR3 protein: CASSRLAGEGSGELFF; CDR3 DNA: TGTGCCAGCAGTCGACTAGCGGGAGAAGGCTCCGGGGAGCTGTTTTTT
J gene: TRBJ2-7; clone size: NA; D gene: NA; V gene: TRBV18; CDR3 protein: CVSSPDGYEQYF; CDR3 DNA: TGTGTCAGCTCCCCGGACGGCTACGAGCAGTACTTC
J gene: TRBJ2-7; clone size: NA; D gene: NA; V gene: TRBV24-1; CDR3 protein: CASSFRPYEQYF; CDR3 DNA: TGTGCCAGCAGTTTCCGGCCTTACGAGCAGTACTTC
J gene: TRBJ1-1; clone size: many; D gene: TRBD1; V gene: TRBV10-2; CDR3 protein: CASSGTGISTEAFF; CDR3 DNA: TGCGCCAGCTCCGGGACAGGGATCTCCACTGAAGCTTTCTTT
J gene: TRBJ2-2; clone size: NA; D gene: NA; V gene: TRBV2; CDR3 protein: CASSEADTRTGELFF; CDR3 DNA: TGTGCCAGCAGTGAAGCGGACACCCGTACCGGGGAGCTGTTTTTT
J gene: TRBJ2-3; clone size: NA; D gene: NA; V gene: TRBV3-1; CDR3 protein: CASSQDIVADTQYF; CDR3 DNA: TGTGCCAGCAGCCAAGATATTGTAGCGGATACGCAGTATTTT
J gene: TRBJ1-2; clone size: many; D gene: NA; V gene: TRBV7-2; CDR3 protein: CASSLVPLDRMGGYTF; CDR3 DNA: TGTGCCAGCAGCTTAGTACCCCTCGACAGGATGGGGGGCTACACCTTC
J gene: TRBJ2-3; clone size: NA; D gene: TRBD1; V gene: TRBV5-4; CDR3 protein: CASSLGQGLSYTQYF; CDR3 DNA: TGTGCCAGCAGCCTGGGACAGGGATTGTCGTATACGCAGTATTTT